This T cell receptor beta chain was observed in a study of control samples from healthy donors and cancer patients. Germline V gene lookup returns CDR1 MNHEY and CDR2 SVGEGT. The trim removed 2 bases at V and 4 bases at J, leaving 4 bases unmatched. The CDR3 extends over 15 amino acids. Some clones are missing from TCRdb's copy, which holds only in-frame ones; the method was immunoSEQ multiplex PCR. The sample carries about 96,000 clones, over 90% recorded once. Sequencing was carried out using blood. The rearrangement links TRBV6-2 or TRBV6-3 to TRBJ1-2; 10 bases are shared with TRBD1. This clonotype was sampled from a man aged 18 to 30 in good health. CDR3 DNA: TGTGCCAGCAGTTACGGGACAGGGGAATCCTATGGCTACACCTTC. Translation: CASSYGTGESYGYTF.